This T cell receptor beta chain appears in the sequencing data of a study of tissue T cells after allogeneic stem cell transplantation. General study points: Sampling depth was limited, and the cohort was small and clinically varied. Within patients, tissue anatomy strongly shaped TCR repertoire composition. Blood and spleen captured only part of the tissue TCR repertoire. Across patients, clones rarely overlapped, yet motif clusters were shared tissue-specifically.

Worth noting for this clone: No antigen is known for it.

TCRdb's table, derived via immunoSEQ multiplex PCR, lists solely in-frame clones and lacks some. Of several thousand clones in the sample, around 50% are singletons; the top ten hold approximately 18%. Germline V gene sequence: CDR1 MNHEY, CDR2 SVGAGI. V was pared by 2 bases and J by 8 bases, with 15 bases between. The CDR3 sequence is 15 residues long. The clonotype comes from a female donor older than 55 with lung cancer. This rearrangement joins TRBV6-5 to TRBJ1-4; D possibly corresponds to TRBD1 (5 bases). Sequenced material: tissue from the jejunum, taken at autopsy. CDR3 loop: CASSYEPRVGEKLFF. In nucleotides, the CDR3 is TGTGCCAGCAGTTACGAACCCAGGGTCGGGGAAAAACTGTTTTTT.